These 16 T cell receptor beta chains originate from one sample sequenced in a study of T cells in Graves' hyperthyroidism and ophthalmopathy (dated by TCRdb to about 2019). The protocol used for the library was multiplex PCR. Sequenced on an Illumina HiSeq 2000. The TCR beta CDR3 regions were amplified from RNA transcripts. The TCR CDR3 was subjected to a first round of RT-PCR using the HTBI primer set and the Qiagen OneStep RT-PCR kit. The raw public reads went through TCRdb reprocessing: fastp at Q25, MiXCR clone calling, in-frame beta chains kept. Every CDR3 protein is listed once, alongside the most common genes and DNA of its rows. Across this sample there are about 480,000 distinct CDR3 sequences, with around a quarter seen only once. The biggest ten clones account for around 11% of the sample. Sequenced sample: blood. These receptors came from a woman aged 30 to 39 with Graves' ophthalmopathy.

This clonotype was found many times. The chain joins TRBV24-1 to TRBJ2-7; 9 nucleotides agree with TRBD1. The length of the CDR3 is 15 residues. J gave up 4 bases and V 4 bases, and 7 bases lay outside the gene matches. Germline V gene lookup returns CDR1 KGHDR and CDR2 SFDVKD. CDR3 nucleotide sequence: TGTGCCACCAGTGACCTCCGGGACAGGGTATACGAGCAGTACTTC. Translating gives CATSDLRDRVYEQYF.

This clonotype occurred a few times. The V and J genes are TRBV7-2 and TRBJ2-7; TRBD1 matches at 10 bases. With V trimmed by 9 bases and J by 1 base, 6 bases remained unmatched. CDR1 and CDR2 from the germline V gene are SGHTA and FQGNSA. This CDR3 comprises 14 residues. CDR3 sequence: CASRWGQGSYEQYF. As DNA, the CDR3 is TGTGCCAGTCGGTGGGGACAGGGGTCCTACGAGCAGTACTTC.

The table lists this clonotype with many counts. V and J are TRBV11-2 and TRBJ1-3; a weak D match, TRBD1 (6 bases). The germline V gene has CDR1 SGHAT and CDR2 FQNNGV. Trimming cost V 3 bases and J 0 bases, with 12 bases left between them. The CDR3 totals 16 residues. In DNA, the CDR3 is TGTGCCAGCAGCTTTCGGACAGCGCTCTCTGGAAACACCATATATTTT. Its protein product is CASSFRTALSGNTIYF.

A few counts support this clonotype. V and J are TRBV7-9 and TRBJ2-7; 12 positions match TRBD2. CDR3 length: 15 residues. CDR1 is SEHNR, CDR2 FQNEAQ, per germline (reference sequence). V shed 5 bases, J shed 3 bases, and the junction held 5 bases outside the gene matches. This CDR3 is CASSRTSGESYEQYF. DNA for the CDR3: TGTGCCAGCAGCCGGACTAGCGGGGAGAGCTACGAGCAGTACTTC.

This clonotype has only a few counts. J is TRBJ2-5 and V is TRBV4-3; TRBD1 matches at 8 bases. CDR3 size: 14 residues. Germline CDR1 and CDR2: LGHNA and YSLEER. V was clipped by 3 bases and J by 3 bases; unmatched bases: 3. The CDR3: CASSQLDREETQYF. As DNA, the CDR3 is TGCGCCAGCAGCCAGCTGGACAGGGAAGAGACCCAGTACTTC.

This clonotype showed up many times. V and J are TRBV6-5 and TRBJ1-3; no definite D call. The CDR3 is 15 amino acids. Germline CDR1 and CDR2: MNHEY and SVGAGI. V was cut by 7 bases and J by 0 bases, with 13 bases left in between. The CDR3 protein is CASTNLASSGNTIYF. The CDR3 DNA follows: TGTGCCAGCACCAACCTCGCCAGCTCTGGAAACACCATATATTTT.

At least ten counts were recorded for this clonotype. This chain uses TRBV12-3 or TRBV12-4 with TRBJ2-3, with D unclear. The CDR3 loop spans 14 amino acids. V lost 8 bases and J lost 2, with 14 bases in between. The CDR3 DNA reads TGTGCCAGCGGCACCCAGGATTACACAGATACGCAGTATTTT. Translation gives CASGTQDYTDTQYF.

In this sample, this clonotype turned up many times. J is TRBJ2-7 and V is TRBV4-2; D remains ambiguous. This CDR3 has 14 amino acids. Trimming took 0 bases from V and 4 from J, leaving 10 bases between them. The germline V gene has CDR1 LGHNA and CDR2 YNFKEQ. The CDR3 sequence is CASSQEGLSYEQYF. CDR3 DNA: TGTGCCAGCAGCCAAGAAGGTCTGTCTTACGAGCAGTACTTC.

This clonotype was seen ten or more times. The chain combines TRBV6-5 with TRBJ1-2; no clear D gene. This CDR3 is 12 amino acids long. Germline CDR1 is MNHEY and CDR2 is SVGAGI. Trimming took off 6 bases at V and 5 bases at J, with 10 bases between the two ends. The CDR3 nucleotides are TGTGCCAGCAGCCCGAATGGGTATGGCTACACCTTC. Translation gives CASSPNGYGYTF.

This clonotype has more than one count but fewer than ten. The gene calls are TRBV7-2 and TRBJ1-2; no clear D gene. Germline CDR1 and CDR2: SGHTA and FQGNSA. This CDR3 has 15 amino acids. Trimming removed 2 bases from V and 0 bases from J, with 10 bases in between. The CDR3 here is CASSLSFGTNYGYTF. The CDR3 region has the DNA TGTGCCAGCAGCTTATCGTTCGGAACTAACTATGGCTACACCTTC.

At least ten counts were recorded for this clonotype. The chain has TRBV6-2 or TRBV6-3 and TRBJ2-7; D ambiguous. This CDR3 comprises 16 residues. From germline, CDR1 is MNHEY and CDR2 SVGEGT. V lost 0 bases and J 0 bases, leaving 12 bases between the germline ends. CDR3 protein: CASSYSSWQISYEQYF. CDR3 nucleotide sequence: TGTGCCAGCAGTTACTCCAGCTGGCAAATCTCCTACGAGCAGTACTTC.

The V and J genes are TRBV2 and TRBJ1-5; 8 positions agree with TRBD1. The CDR3 spans 16 residues. The germline V gene encodes CDR1 SNHLY and CDR2 FYNNEI. The V gene end was trimmed by 0 bases and the J gene end by 7 bases; junction bases not matched to a gene: 8. The CDR3 here is CASSEALAGGGQPQHF. CDR3 sequence (DNA): TGTGCCAGCAGTGAAGCGCTGGCAGGGGGCGGACAGCCCCAGCATTTT.

This clonotype was seen a single time. The rearrangement links TRBV7-2 to TRBJ1-3; possible D gene TRBD1, 5 bases. Germline V gene data show CDR1 as SGHTA and CDR2 as FQGNSA. The germline V and J ends were trimmed by 4 bases and 9 bases, with 19 bases remaining between them. The CDR3 contains 15 residues. CDR3 in amino acids: CASSSPRDSSSTIYF. The CDR3 nucleotides read TGTGCCAGCAGCTCCCCCCGGGACTCCTCCAGCACCATATATTTT.

This clonotype was observed a single time. The CDR3 carries no conserved terminal phenylalanine or tryptophan, so it likely arises from a read error. The chain carries TRBV7-2 and TRBJ1-2; D is ambiguous. Trimming took 2 bases from V and 1 from J, leaving 14 bases between them. Germline V gene lookup returns CDR1 SGHTA and CDR2 FQGNSA. The CDR3 runs 16 residues. Here the CDR3 reads CASSLTPSTLNYGYTL. DNA of the CDR3: TGTGCCAGCAGCTTAACGCCGTCGACTCTTAACTATGGCTACACCCTC.

This clonotype came up many times. In DNA, the CDR3 is TGCGCCAGCAGCTTTGAGGGGAGAAGCACTGAAGCTTTCTTT. Translated: CASSFEGRSTEAFF. The genes are TRBV5-1 and TRBJ1-1; a weak D match, TRBD1 (5 bases). The CDR3 consists of 14 residues. Per the germline V gene, CDR1 is SGHRS and CDR2 is YFSETQ. Trimming pared 2 bases from V and 4 bases from J, leaving 12 bases between.

This clonotype came up a few times. The chain joins TRBV13 to TRBJ2-5; 8 bases line up with TRBD2. This CDR3 has 16 residues. The V and J ends lost 5 bases and 5 bases, in that order; junction bases with no gene match: 13. CDR1 PRHDT and CDR2 FYEKMQ come from the germline V gene (reference sequence). CDR3 amino acids: CASSPRGAGGGETQYF. In DNA form, the CDR3 reads TGTGCCAGCAGCCCACGGGGCGCGGGAGGAGGGGAGACCCAGTACTTC.